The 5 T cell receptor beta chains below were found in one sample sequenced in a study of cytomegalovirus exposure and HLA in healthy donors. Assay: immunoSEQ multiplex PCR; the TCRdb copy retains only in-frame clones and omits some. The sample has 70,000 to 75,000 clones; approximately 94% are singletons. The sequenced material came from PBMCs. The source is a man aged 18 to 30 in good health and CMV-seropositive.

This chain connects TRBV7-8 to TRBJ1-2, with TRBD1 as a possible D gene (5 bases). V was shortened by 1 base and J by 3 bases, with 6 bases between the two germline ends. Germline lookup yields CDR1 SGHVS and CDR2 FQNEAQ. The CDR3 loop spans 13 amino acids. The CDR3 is CASSLGQYYGYTF. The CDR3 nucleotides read TGTGCCAGCAGCTTAGGACAGTACTATGGCTACACCTTC.

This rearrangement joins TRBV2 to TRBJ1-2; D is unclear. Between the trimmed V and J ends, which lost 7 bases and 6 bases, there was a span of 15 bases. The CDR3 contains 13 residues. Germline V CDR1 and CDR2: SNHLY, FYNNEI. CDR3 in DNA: TGTGCCAGCAAAACCGGGGTCGGCGATGGCTACACCTTC. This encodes CASKTGVGDGYTF.

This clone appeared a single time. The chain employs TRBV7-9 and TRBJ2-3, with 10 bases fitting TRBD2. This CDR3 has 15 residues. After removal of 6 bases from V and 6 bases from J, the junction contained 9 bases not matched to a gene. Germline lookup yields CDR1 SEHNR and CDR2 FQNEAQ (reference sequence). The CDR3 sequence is CASRGELAGPDTQYF. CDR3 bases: TGTGCCAGCAGGGGAGAACTAGCGGGGCCGGATACGCAGTATTTT. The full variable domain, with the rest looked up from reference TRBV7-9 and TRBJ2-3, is DTGVSQNPRHKITKRGQNVTFRCDPISEHNRLYWYRQTLGQGPEFLTYFQNEAQLEKSRLLSDRFSAERPKGSFSTLEIQRTEQGDSAMYLCASRGELAGPDTQYFGPGTRLTVL.

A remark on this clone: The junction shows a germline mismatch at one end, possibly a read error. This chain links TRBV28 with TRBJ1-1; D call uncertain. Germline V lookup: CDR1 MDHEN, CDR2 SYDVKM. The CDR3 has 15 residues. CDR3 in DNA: TGTGCCAGCAGTTTAACTGTGGTCACGAACGCTGAAGCTTTCTTT. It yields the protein CASSLTVVTNAEAFF.

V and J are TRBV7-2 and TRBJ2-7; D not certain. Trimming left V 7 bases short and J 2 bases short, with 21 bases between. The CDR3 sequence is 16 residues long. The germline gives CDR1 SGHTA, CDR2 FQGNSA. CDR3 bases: TGTGCCAGCACCCCGACGTCTTGGGCAGCCGCCTACGAGCAGTACTTC. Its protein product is CASTPTSWAAAYEQYF.